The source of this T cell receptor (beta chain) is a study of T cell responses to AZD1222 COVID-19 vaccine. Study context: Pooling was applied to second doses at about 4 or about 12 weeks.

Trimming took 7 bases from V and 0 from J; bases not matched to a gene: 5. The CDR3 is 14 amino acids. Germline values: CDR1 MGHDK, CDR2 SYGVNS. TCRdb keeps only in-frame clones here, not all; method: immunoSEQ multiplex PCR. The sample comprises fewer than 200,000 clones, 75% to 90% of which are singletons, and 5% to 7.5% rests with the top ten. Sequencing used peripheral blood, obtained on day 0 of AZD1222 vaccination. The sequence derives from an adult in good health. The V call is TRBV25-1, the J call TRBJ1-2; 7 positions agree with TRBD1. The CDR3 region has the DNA TGTGCCAGCAAAGGGGGCTACCCTAACTATGGCTACACCTTC. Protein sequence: CASKGGYPNYGYTF.